The 14 T cell receptor beta chains reported below all come from one sample, sequenced in a study of blood T cell repertoires in COVID-19. Generated by immunoSEQ multiplex PCR, the TCRdb table keeps only in-frame clones and is missing some. The profile shows 200,000 to 250,000 clones, 84% of them singletons. Source material: peripheral blood. Source of these receptors: a woman at least 80 years old with active or convalescent COVID-19.

The rearrangement links TRBV5-4 to TRBJ2-1, with TRBD2 matching over 8 bases. V was clipped by 4 bases and J by 3 bases; unmatched bases: 3. The CDR3 sequence is 14 residues long. Germline CDR1 SGHNT, CDR2 YYREEE (reference sequence). CDR3 loop: CASSPGTSYNEQFF. CDR3 coding DNA: TGTGCCAGCAGCCCCGGGACTAGCTACAATGAGCAGTTCTTC.

The chain carries TRBV7-2 and TRBJ2-3; the match to TRBD2 covers 9 bases. This CDR3 is 18 amino acids long. Germline V gene data show CDR1 as SGHTA and CDR2 as FQGNSA. With V trimmed by 5 bases and J by 6 bases, 18 bases remained unmatched. The CDR3 is CASSRIGVHSGGWDTQYF. The CDR3, as DNA: TGTGCCAGCAGCCGCATAGGGGTTCATAGCGGGGGCTGGGATACGCAGTATTTT.

The chain employs TRBV6-5 and TRBJ2-5; 8 bases align to TRBD1. This CDR3 has 14 residues. Trimming took 2 bases from V and 5 from J; bases not matched to a gene: 4. Germline assignment: CDR1 MNHEY and CDR2 SVGAGI. Here the CDR3 reads CASSYPGGLETQYF. Written as DNA, the CDR3 is TGTGCCAGCAGTTACCCAGGGGGCCTTGAGACCCAGTACTTC.

The chain has TRBV5-5 and TRBJ1-4; 10 bases are shared with TRBD1. Per germline, CDR1 SGHKS and CDR2 YYEKEE (reference sequence). The ends lost 4 bases at V and 4 bases at J; junction bases unmatched: 7. The CDR3 sequence is 16 residues long. The CDR3 DNA reads as TGTGCCAGCAGCACGGGACAGGGGATGGGTAATGAAAAACTGTTTTTT. Translation: CASSTGQGMGNEKLFF.

The chain joins TRBV2 to TRBJ2-2, with 9 nucleotides matching TRBD2. After removal of 6 bases from V and 0 bases from J, the junction contained 2 bases not matched to a gene. This CDR3 has 15 amino acids. The germline V gene encodes CDR1 SNHLY and CDR2 FYNNEI. The DNA for the CDR3 is TGTGCCAGCAGGCGCGGGGGGGCGAACACCGGGGAGCTGTTTTTT. It specifies CASRRGGANTGELFF.

The chain is built from TRBV10-1 and TRBJ2-3; D not certain. Germline V lookup: CDR1 WNHNN, CDR2 SYGVQD (reference sequence). This CDR3 has 13 amino acids. Trimming took 4 bases from V and 3 from J, leaving 8 bases between them. The CDR3 DNA reads as TGCGCCAGCAGTGCGTTCGTGACAGATACGCAGTATTTT. Translation gives CASSAFVTDTQYF.

Written as DNA, the CDR3 is TGTGCCAGCAGCTTAGCCTACAGGACTGAAGCTTTCTTT. Encoded protein: CASSLAYRTEAFF. This chain links TRBV7-2 with TRBJ1-1; D possibly corresponds to TRBD1 (5 bases). The CDR3 is 13 amino acids. CDR1 and CDR2 (germline): SGHTA, FQGNSA. Deletions cut 0 bases from V and 5 bases from J, with 7 bases between.

Comment on this clone: Other DNA sequences within the sample encode an identical CDR3. J is TRBJ2-5 and V is TRBV5-1, with TRBD2 matching over 7 bases. The CDR3 is 13 residues long. The ends lost 0 bases at V and 5 bases at J; junction bases unmatched: 1. Looked up from germline, CDR1 is SGHRS and CDR2 is YFSETQ. CDR3 sequence reads: CASSLAGGETQYF. CDR3 bases: TGCGCCAGCAGCTTGGCCGGGGGGGAGACCCAGTACTTC.

In DNA, the CDR3 is TGTGCCACCGCTCTAGACACAGATACGCAGTATTTT. It specifies CATALDTDTQYF. The chain carries TRBV24-1 and TRBJ2-3; D gene ambiguous. Trimming removed 9 bases from V and 2 bases from J, with 8 bases in between. The CDR3 is 12 amino acids. Looked up from germline, CDR1 is KGHDR and CDR2 is SFDVKD.

This clone was recorded a few times. This chain uses TRBV20-1 with TRBJ2-1; D remains ambiguous. This CDR3 has 10 amino acids. V shed 3 bases and J shed 7 bases, with 4 bases lying between them. Germline V gene sequence: CDR1 DFQATT, CDR2 SNEGSKA (reference sequence). In nucleotides, the CDR3 is TGCAGTGCTAGTTCTAATGAGCAGTTCTTC. Amino acid sequence: CSASSNEQFF.

The rearrangement joins TRBV11-3 to TRBJ1-6; D is ambiguous. The V end was cut by 5 bases, the J end by 0 bases, with 5 bases between. The length of the CDR3 is 14 residues. The V gene's germline CDR1 is SGHNT and CDR2 YENEEA. This CDR3 is CASSPFSYNSPLHF. The CDR3 DNA reads as TGTGCCAGCAGCCCCTTCTCCTATAATTCACCCCTCCACTTT.

The rearrangement joins TRBV7-2 to TRBJ1-2; the D is unclear. Germline-derived CDR1 and CDR2 are SGHTA and FQGNSA. The ends were cut back, 1 base at V and 6 bases at J, with 9 bases in the middle. CDR3 size: 13 residues. The CDR3 region has the DNA TGTGCCAGCAGCTTAGTCAGGCAGGATGGCTACACCTTC. Its protein is CASSLVRQDGYTF.

The V call is TRBV6-6, the J call TRBJ2-7, with D tentatively TRBD2 (5 bases). V was shortened by 11 bases and J by 7 bases, with 18 bases between the two germline ends. This CDR3 is 12 amino acids long. Looked up from germline, CDR1 is MNHNY and CDR2 is SVGAGI (reference sequence). The CDR3 region has the DNA TGTGCCTCCTCGGAGGCTCTGGGGGAGCAGTACTTC. This encodes CASSEALGEQYF.

This chain connects TRBV14 to TRBJ2-4; 7 positions agree with TRBD2. CDR3 length: 16 residues. The V and J ends lost 4 bases and 2 bases, in that order; junction bases with no gene match: 8. Per the germline V gene, CDR1 is SGHDN and CDR2 is FVKESK. CDR3 in DNA: TGTGCCAGCAGCCTCGCTAGCGGATTCTCCAAAAACATTCAGTACTTC. This encodes CASSLASGFSKNIQYF.